These 18 T cell receptor beta chains originate from one sample sequenced in a study of blood T cell repertoires in COVID-19. Only in-frame clones appear in the TCRdb table, and some are missing; sequencing was by immunoSEQ multiplex PCR. Of 150,000 to 200,000 clones listed, about 85% are singletons. Sample: peripheral blood. Receptor source: an older woman with COVID-19, enrolled during active disease.

This chain connects TRBV6-6 to TRBJ1-5, with D hard to call. Trimming cost V 6 bases and J 9 bases, with 24 bases left between them. Per germline, CDR1 MNHNY and CDR2 SVGAGI (reference sequence). The CDR3 is 16 amino acids. In nucleotides, the CDR3 is TGTGCCAGCAGGGAGGCTGGGAGGTCTTTTATTGGGCCCCAGCATTTT. Translating it yields CASREAGRSFIGPQHF.

V and J are TRBV6-5 and TRBJ1-4, with no clear D. CDR3 length: 13 amino acids. Trimming shortened V by 8 bases and J by 0 bases, and 7 bases separated the two germline ends. Germline CDR1 and CDR2: MNHEY and SVGAGI. The CDR3 protein is CASGGTTNEKLFF. The CDR3 DNA sequence: TGTGCCAGCGGAGGGACAACTAATGAAAAACTGTTTTTT.

This chain links TRBV2 with TRBJ2-2; tentatively, D is TRBD2 (6 bases). Germline V gene data show CDR1 as SNHLY and CDR2 as FYNNEI. The CDR3 consists of 17 residues. Trimming removed 0 bases at V and 7 bases at J, with 18 bases between. CDR3 sequence reads: CASSEALRELRGGELFF. The CDR3 DNA is TGTGCCAGCAGTGAAGCGCTTCGGGAGTTGAGGGGCGGGGAGCTGTTTTTT.

This chain connects TRBV5-6 to TRBJ2-7, with 8 bases matching TRBD2. Looked up from germline, CDR1 is SGHDT and CDR2 is YYEEEE. Trimming took 0 bases from V and 2 from J; bases not matched to a gene: 4. The length of the CDR3 is 15 residues. The CDR3 sequence: CASSLGLAHTYEQYF. The CDR3 coding sequence is TGTGCCAGCAGCTTGGGACTAGCGCATACCTACGAGCAGTACTTC.

This chain uses TRBV6-5 with TRBJ1-4; TRBD1 might be the D (5 bases). V shed 11 bases and J shed 3 bases, with 13 bases lying between them. The CDR3 length is 13 residues. Germline V gene data show CDR1 as MNHEY and CDR2 as SVGAGI. This CDR3 is CAGGGASNEKLFF. In DNA form, the CDR3 reads TGTGCCGGGGGGGGAGCCTCTAATGAAAAACTGTTTTTT.

V gene TRBV6-5 combines with J gene TRBJ1-2; tentatively, D is TRBD1 (5 bases). Germline CDR1 MNHEY, CDR2 SVGAGI. This CDR3 is built from 14 residues. Trimming pared 0 bases from V and 8 bases from J, leaving 13 bases between. The CDR3 here is CASSYSAGGKGYTF. The CDR3 DNA reads as TGTGCCAGCAGTTACTCGGCGGGGGGTAAAGGCTACACCTTC.

The rearrangement joins TRBV15 to TRBJ2-7; 10 bases agree with TRBD1. The CDR3 is made up of 14 amino acids. Germline trimming cut 3 bases from V and 5 bases from J; bases unmatched to any gene: 4. Germline CDR1 and CDR2: LNHNV and YYDKDF (reference sequence). As DNA, the CDR3 is TGTGCCACCAGCAGGGACAGGGGGAACAACGAGCAGTACTTC. Encoded protein: CATSRDRGNNEQYF.

The chain is built from TRBV4-1 and TRBJ1-2, with a weak D call TRBD1 (5 bases). Germline loops: CDR1 MGHRA, CDR2 YSYEKL. Trimming took off 1 base at V and 8 bases at J, with 14 bases between the two ends. The CDR3 loop spans 14 amino acids. For the CDR3, the DNA is TGCGCCAGCAGCCAAGCGGGATCGGGGGGAGGCTACACCTTC. Residues: CASSQAGSGGGYTF.

This clone was observed a single time. V is TRBV15 and J is TRBJ1-5, with D possibly matching TRBD1 (5 bases). Germline loops: CDR1 LNHNV, CDR2 YYDKDF (reference sequence). The CDR3 is made up of 16 amino acids. Between the trimmed V and J ends, which lost 0 bases and 3 bases, there was a span of 12 bases. In DNA, the CDR3 is TGTGCCACCAGCAGAGATCGACAGCCCCCCAATCAGCCCCAGCATTTT. This translates into CATSRDRQPPNQPQHF.

The chain recombines TRBV27 with TRBJ2-5, with D tentatively TRBD2 (6 bases). There are 18 residues in the CDR3. Trimming stripped 6 bases from V and 6 bases from J, with 29 bases between. From germline, CDR1 is MNHEY and CDR2 SMNVEV (reference sequence). DNA of the CDR3: TGTGCCAGCAGATCTTCGAACTCCCTGCGGGATAGGTTAAAGACCCAGTACTTC. This encodes CASRSSNSLRDRLKTQYF.

The V call is TRBV5-4, the J call TRBJ1-6; no firm D call. Germline V gene lookup returns CDR1 SGHNT and CDR2 YYREEE (reference sequence). The CDR3 runs to 14 residues. V shed 0 bases and J shed 9 bases, with 10 bases lying between them. The CDR3 region is CASSLDSVSSPLHF. The CDR3 DNA sequence: TGTGCCAGCAGCTTGGATAGTGTGAGTTCACCCCTCCACTTT.

A single count supports this clone. The chain is built from TRBV19 and TRBJ2-7; a weak D match, TRBD2 (6 bases). The length of the CDR3 is 15 residues. The germline V and J ends were trimmed by 3 bases and 3 bases, with 15 bases remaining between them. Germline CDR1 and CDR2: LNHDA and SQIVND (reference sequence). Here the CDR3 reads CASSMTSSPNYEQYF. The CDR3 DNA reads TGTGCCAGTAGTATGACTAGTTCCCCTAACTACGAGCAGTACTTC.

V gene TRBV15 combines with J gene TRBJ1-2; 7 positions match TRBD1. This CDR3 contains 19 residues. V dropped 1 base and J dropped 0; count of bases not matched to a gene: 14. Germline CDR1 and CDR2: LNHNV and YYDKDF (reference sequence). CDR3 in DNA: TGTGCCACCAGCAGAGTTTTAAGTGGGACAGAGAGTTCTAACTATGGCTACACCTTC. Its translation: CATSRVLSGTESSNYGYTF.

The chain carries TRBV7-2 and TRBJ2-1; 9 nucleotides agree with TRBD2. This CDR3 contains 15 residues. Per the germline V gene, CDR1 is SGHTA and CDR2 is FQGNSA. V dropped 2 bases and J dropped 7; count of bases not matched to a gene: 6. The CDR3 DNA follows: TGTGCCAGCAGCTTATCACTAGCGGGTACGAATGAGCAGTTCTTC. Translation gives CASSLSLAGTNEQFF.

The chain joins TRBV28 to TRBJ2-7; D gene ambiguous. Germline V gene lookup returns CDR1 MDHEN and CDR2 SYDVKM. There are 11 residues in the CDR3. Trimming pared 6 bases from V and 5 bases from J, leaving 8 bases between. The CDR3: CASSRLDEQYF. The CDR3 bases are TGTGCCAGCAGCAGACTGGACGAGCAGTACTTC.

The rearrangement joins TRBV4-1 to TRBJ1-1; no definite D call. Trimming cost V 4 bases and J 1 base, with 10 bases left between them. The CDR3 is made up of 14 amino acids. Per germline, CDR1 MGHRA and CDR2 YSYEKL. CDR3 in DNA: TGCGCCAGCAGCCCTAAGCTCTCGAACACTGAAGCTTTCTTT. This translates into CASSPKLSNTEAFF.

The CDR3 region is CASNPDGLGSPLHF. The CDR3 DNA reads TGTGCCAGCAATCCCGACGGACTGGGGTCACCCCTCCACTTT. The chain couples TRBV3-1 (or the pseudogene TRBV3-2) to TRBJ1-6; D gene ambiguous. Germline V gives CDR1 LGHDT, CDR2 YNNKEL (reference sequence). Trimming shortened V by 7 bases and J by 10 bases, and 17 bases separated the two germline ends. This CDR3 has 14 residues.

The chain has TRBV4-2 and TRBJ2-3; 13 bases align to TRBD2. Looked up from germline, CDR1 is LGHNA and CDR2 is YNFKEQ. The ends lost 0 bases at V and 5 bases at J; junction bases unmatched: 2. The length of the CDR3 is 16 residues. CDR3 region: CASSQDGLAGVDTQYF. The CDR3 DNA follows: TGTGCCAGCAGCCAAGACGGACTAGCGGGAGTAGATACGCAGTATTTT.